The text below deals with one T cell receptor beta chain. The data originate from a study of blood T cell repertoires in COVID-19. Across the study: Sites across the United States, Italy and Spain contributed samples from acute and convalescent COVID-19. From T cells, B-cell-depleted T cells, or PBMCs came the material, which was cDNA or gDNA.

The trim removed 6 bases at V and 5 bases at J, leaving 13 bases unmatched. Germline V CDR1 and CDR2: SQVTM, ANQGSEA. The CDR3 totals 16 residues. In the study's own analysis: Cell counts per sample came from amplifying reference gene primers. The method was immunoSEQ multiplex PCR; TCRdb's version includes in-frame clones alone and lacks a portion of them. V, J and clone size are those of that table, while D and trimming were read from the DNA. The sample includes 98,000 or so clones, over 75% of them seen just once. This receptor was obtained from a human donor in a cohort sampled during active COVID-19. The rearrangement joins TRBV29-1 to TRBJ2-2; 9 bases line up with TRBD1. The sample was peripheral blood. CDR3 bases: TGCAGCGTGATTCTAGTAACAGGGGGCGCGACCGGGGAGCTGTTTTTT. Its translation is CSVILVTGGATGELFF.